These T cell receptor beta chains were read from a single sample in a study of vaccination effects on CD4 cells after COVID-19. Produced via immunoSEQ multiplex PCR; TCRdb's table is partial and in-frame only. The sample lists roughly 60,000 clones; about two thirds were seen once. These TCRs' antigens remain unknown. Sequenced material: CD4+ T cells from PBMCs cultured without peptide, taken before COVID-19 vaccination. These receptor sequences come from a human donor who had a prior SARS-CoV-2 infection. CDR3s include the opening cysteine and the closing phenylalanine or tryptophan. The order of the fields is D gene, J gene, V gene, clone size, CDR3 protein, CDR3 DNA. D genes are given only for firm matches. Rows may omit the clone size; those that give it use once, few, many or a size class.

D gene: -
J gene: TRBJ1-2
V gene: TRBV5-6
clone size: -
CDR3 protein: CASSHIQGYGYTF
CDR3 DNA: TGTGCCAGCAGCCATATACAGGGATATGGCTACACCTTC

D gene: -
J gene: TRBJ1-1
V gene: TRBV5-5
clone size: -
CDR3 protein: CASSLVEDSEAFF
CDR3 DNA: TGTGCCAGCAGCTTGGTCGAGGATTCTGAAGCTTTCTTT

D gene: TRBD1
J gene: TRBJ2-7
V gene: TRBV9
clone size: -
CDR3 protein: CASSVGGGEYEQYF
CDR3 DNA: TGTGCCAGCAGCGTAGGAGGGGGCGAATACGAGCAGTACTTC

D gene: -
J gene: TRBJ2-7
V gene: TRBV29-1
clone size: -
CDR3 protein: CSVSEGWEQYF
CDR3 DNA: TGCAGCGTTTCAGAGGGATGGGAGCAGTACTTC

D gene: TRBD1
J gene: TRBJ1-4
V gene: TRBV4-2
clone size: -
CDR3 protein: CASSQDGTGGEKLFF
CDR3 DNA: TGTGCCAGCAGCCAAGATGGGACAGGGGGAGAAAAACTGTTTTTT

D gene: TRBD2
J gene: TRBJ2-1
V gene: TRBV7-9
clone size: -
CDR3 protein: CASSYGGLAGTYNEQFF
CDR3 DNA: TGTGCCAGCAGCTACGGGGGACTAGCGGGAACATACAATGAGCAGTTCTTC

D gene: -
J gene: TRBJ1-6
V gene: TRBV7-3
clone size: -
CDR3 protein: CASSFDRNSPLHF
CDR3 DNA: TGTGCCAGCAGCTTCGACCGAAATTCACCCCTCCACTTT

D gene: TRBD1
J gene: TRBJ2-7
V gene: TRBV6-5
clone size: -
CDR3 protein: CASSYGAGGGYEQYF
CDR3 DNA: TGTGCCAGCAGTTATGGGGCAGGGGGCGGGTACGAGCAGTACTTC

D gene: -
J gene: TRBJ1-5
V gene: TRBV30
clone size: -
CDR3 protein: CAWSVRDDQPQHF
CDR3 DNA: TGTGCCTGGAGTGTCAGGGACGATCAGCCCCAGCATTTT

D gene: -
J gene: TRBJ2-7
V gene: TRBV7-2
clone size: -
CDR3 protein: CASSLKAGSYEQYF
CDR3 DNA: TGTGCCAGCAGCTTAAAAGCGGGCTCCTACGAGCAGTACTTC

D gene: -
J gene: TRBJ2-7
V gene: TRBV29-1
clone size: -
CDR3 protein: CSPGRRQSLGSYEQYF
CDR3 DNA: TGCAGCCCCGGACGAAGACAGTCCTTGGGTTCCTACGAGCAGTACTTC

D gene: -
J gene: TRBJ1-4
V gene: TRBV5-1
clone size: -
CDR3 protein: CASSLAEGYEDEKLFF
CDR3 DNA: TGCGCCAGCAGCTTGGCCGAAGGTTACGAAGATGAAAAACTGTTTTTT

D gene: -
J gene: TRBJ1-1
V gene: TRBV19
clone size: -
CDR3 protein: CASSIQRRVGAFF
CDR3 DNA: TGTGCCAGTAGTATACAACGACGTGTGGGAGCTTTCTTT

D gene: -
J gene: TRBJ2-2
V gene: TRBV4-2
clone size: -
CDR3 protein: CASSRLGDSNTGELFF
CDR3 DNA: TGTGCCAGCAGCCGACTCGGCGATTCGAACACCGGGGAGCTGTTTTTT

D gene: -
J gene: TRBJ1-2
V gene: TRBV7-9
clone size: -
CDR3 protein: CASSLVRVQGNYGYTF
CDR3 DNA: TGTGCCAGCAGCTTAGTTCGTGTGCAGGGGAACTATGGCTACACCTTC

D gene: -
J gene: TRBJ1-5
V gene: TRBV7-8
clone size: once
CDR3 protein: CASRLGSTNQPQHF
CDR3 DNA: TGTGCCAGCAGGCTTGGCAGTACGAATCAGCCCCAGCATTTT

D gene: TRBD1
J gene: TRBJ1-1
V gene: TRBV4-1
clone size: -
CDR3 protein: CASSQDRFRGTGETEAFF
CDR3 DNA: TGCGCCAGCAGCCAAGACAGGTTTCGCGGGACAGGGGAAACTGAAGCTTTCTTT

D gene: -
J gene: TRBJ2-7
V gene: TRBV9
clone size: -
CDR3 protein: CASSLHYDGLNTYEQYF
CDR3 DNA: TGTGCCAGCAGCCTTCACTACGACGGACTAAATACCTACGAGCAGTACTTC

D gene: -
J gene: TRBJ2-3
V gene: TRBV3-1/TRBV3-2
clone size: -
CDR3 protein: CASGLSASDTQYF
CDR3 DNA: TGTGCCAGCGGTCTATCGGCCTCAGATACGCAGTATTTT

D gene: -
J gene: TRBJ2-5
V gene: TRBV3-1/TRBV3-2
clone size: -
CDR3 protein: CASSQVVGTQYF
CDR3 DNA: TGTGCCAGCAGCCAGGTCGTAGGGACCCAGTACTTC

D gene: -
J gene: TRBJ1-1
V gene: TRBV6-5
clone size: -
CDR3 protein: CASSYSSTGNTEAFF
CDR3 DNA: TGTGCCAGCAGTTACTCTTCGACAGGGAACACTGAAGCTTTCTTT

D gene: -
J gene: TRBJ1-3
V gene: TRBV5-4
clone size: -
CDR3 protein: CASSPIPPGNTIYF
CDR3 DNA: TGTGCCAGCAGCCCTATACCGCCAGGAAACACCATATATTTT